The following is a T cell receptor beta chain sequence with its context. V lost 8 bases to trimming and J lost 4 bases, with 14 bases between them. Germline values: CDR1 SNHLY, CDR2 FYNNEI. The CDR3 consists of 13 residues. The data were taken from a study of blood T cell repertoires in COVID-19. Study summary: Material from acute and convalescent COVID-19 was sourced from the United States, Italy and Spain.

Per the authors' pipeline: Reference gene primers were amplified, and this amplification served to estimate nucleated cell counts. Assay used: immunoSEQ multiplex PCR; TCRdb lists only in-frame clones, some missing. D and trimming were read from the DNA, whereas the V and J calls and clone size are those reported in that table. The repertoire holds approximately 28,000 clones, with roughly 78% as singletons. The gene calls are TRBV2 and TRBJ2-5; a possible D gene is TRBD2 (6 bases). The receptor was isolated from a boy younger than 10 with active or convalescent COVID-19. The sample comprised peripheral blood. CDR3: CASAAGGAETQYF. The CDR3 region has the DNA TGTGCCAGCGCGGCGGGCGGGGCAGAGACCCAGTACTTC.